This T cell receptor beta chain comes out of a study of T cell repertoires in cytomegalovirus infection. Across the whole study: Both a matching HLA type and CMV infection were indicated by public TCR beta signatures. General study points: Accumulated public TCR beta family frequency recognized individuals carrying CMV together with the relevant HLA. HLA-C-restricted CMV-specific TCR beta clonotypes were dominant in the ex vivo response.

This clonotype was counted a few times. The antigen is unknown. Via MiXCR, TCRdb re-called the reads, giving one row per CDR3 protein. The profile covers over 200,000 distinct CDR3 sequences, with approximately 14% appearing a single time and 8.5% to 9% taken by the ten largest. Sequences were obtained from PBMCs. The source is a human donor in good health (CMV status not recorded). Some clones in this sample may be carry-over from other donors' samples.

The CDR3 nucleotides are TGTGCCAGCAGCCCAGGGGCATCTAATTCACCCCTCCACTTT. Residues: CASSPGASNSPLHF. The chain links TRBV7-9 to TRBJ1-6, with a possible D match to TRBD1 (6 bases). Trimming took 5 bases from V and 6 from J, leaving 11 bases between them. CDR1 SEHNR and CDR2 FQNEAQ come from the germline V gene (reference sequence). The CDR3 length is 14 residues.